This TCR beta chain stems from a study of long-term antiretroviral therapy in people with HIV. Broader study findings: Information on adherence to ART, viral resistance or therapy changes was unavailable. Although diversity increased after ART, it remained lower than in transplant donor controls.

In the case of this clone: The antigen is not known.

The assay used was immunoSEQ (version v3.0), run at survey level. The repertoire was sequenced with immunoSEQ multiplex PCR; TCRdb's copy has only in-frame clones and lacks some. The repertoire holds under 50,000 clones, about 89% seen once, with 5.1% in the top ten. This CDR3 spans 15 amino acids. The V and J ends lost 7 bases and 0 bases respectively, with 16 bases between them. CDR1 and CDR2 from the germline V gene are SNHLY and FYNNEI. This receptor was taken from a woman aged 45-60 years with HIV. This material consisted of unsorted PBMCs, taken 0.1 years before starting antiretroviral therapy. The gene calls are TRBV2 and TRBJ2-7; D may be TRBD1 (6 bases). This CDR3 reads CASKLGPDSSYEQYF. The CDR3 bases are TGTGCCAGCAAGTTGGGACCGGACAGCTCCTACGAGCAGTACTTC.